The 21 T cell receptor beta chains in this list originate from one sample, sequenced in a study of cytomegalovirus exposure and HLA in healthy donors. The PCR was carried out with 60 Vbeta primers and 13 Jbeta primers. Some clones are missing from TCRdb's copy, which holds only in-frame ones; the method was immunoSEQ multiplex PCR. The sample consists of around 140,000 clones, about two thirds of them appearing once. The sequenced sample consisted of PBMCs. Receptors originate from a woman between 18 and 29 years old in good health and CMV-seronegative.

The rearrangement uses TRBV4-3 and TRBJ2-2; 10 bases agree with TRBD2. V lost 0 bases to trimming and J lost 7 bases; unmatched junction nucleotides: 8. There are 17 residues in the CDR3. Germline CDR1 and CDR2: LGHNA and YSLEER. The CDR3, as DNA: TGCGCCAGCAGCCAAGATAGCACTAGCGGGACGGGCGGGGAGCTGTTTTTT. This gives the protein CASSQDSTSGTGGELFF.

This clone occurred once. The CDR3, as DNA: TGTGCCAGCAGGGAAGGCGGGGGGGCAAATGAGCAGTTCTTC. This codes for CASREGGGANEQFF. The chain has TRBV7-9 and TRBJ2-1; 9 bases fit TRBD2. The trim removed 6 bases at V and 7 bases at J, leaving 7 bases unmatched. Germline CDR1 reads SEHNR; CDR2 reads FQNEAQ (reference sequence). CDR3 length: 14 amino acids.

The chain links TRBV5-8 to TRBJ1-3; 10 bases line up with TRBD1. This CDR3 comprises 13 residues. The ends lost 4 bases at V and 8 bases at J; junction bases unmatched: 3. The V gene's germline CDR1 is SGHTS and CDR2 YDEGEE. Here the CDR3 reads CASSGQGGDTIYF. For the CDR3, the DNA is TGTGCCAGCAGCGGACAGGGGGGAGACACCATATATTTT.

The chain employs TRBV5-8 and TRBJ2-2; tentatively, D is TRBD2 (5 bases). The germline V and J ends were trimmed by 5 bases and 1 base, with 12 bases remaining between them. The CDR3 consists of 15 residues. In germline, CDR1 is SGHTS, CDR2 YDEGEE. The CDR3 spells CASRPRARNTGELFF. CDR3 sequence (DNA): TGTGCCAGCAGGCCGCGGGCCCGGAACACCGGGGAGCTGTTTTTT.

This clone has only one observation. The genes are TRBV6-1 and TRBJ1-2, with TRBD1 matching over 8 bases. J was trimmed by 5 bases and V by 0 bases; bases with no gene match: 8. This CDR3 region has 16 residues. CDR1 and CDR2 from the germline V gene are MNHNS and SASEGT. The CDR3 nucleotides are TGTGCCAGCAGTGAAGCGGCGGGGACAGGTTCTTATGGCTACACCTTC. Translating it yields CASSEAAGTGSYGYTF.

This chain joins TRBV9 and TRBJ2-5; 7 positions match TRBD1. J lost 2 bases, V lost 4 bases, and 5 bases had no gene match. The CDR3 totals 14 residues. Germline values: CDR1 SGDLS, CDR2 YYNGEE. This chain's CDR3 is CASSIGTDQETQYF. The CDR3 DNA reads TGTGCCAGCAGCATTGGGACAGATCAAGAGACCCAGTACTTC.

CDR3 coding DNA: TGTGCCAGCAGCCTCTGGTCCGGGGGCTACACCTTC. Translated: CASSLWSGGYTF. This chain connects TRBV5-6 to TRBJ1-2; D is unresolved. CDR3 length: 12 residues. V was trimmed by 4 bases and J by 8 bases, leaving 12 bases between them. Looked up from germline, CDR1 is SGHDT and CDR2 is YYEEEE. The variable domain in full, completed from reference TRBV5-6 and TRBJ1-2, reads DAGVTQSPTHLIKTRGQQVTLRCSPKSGHDTVSWYQQALGQGPQFIFQYYEEEERQRGNFPDRFSGHQFPNYSSELNVNALLLGDSALYLCASSLWSGGYTFGSGTRLTVV.

Only one count was recorded for this clone. The chain has TRBV2 and TRBJ2-1; 9 bases agree with TRBD1. The germline gives CDR1 SNHLY, CDR2 FYNNEI. The CDR3 contains 14 residues. The junction had 7 bases not matched to a gene; V was cut back by 7 bases and J by 6 bases. The CDR3 nucleotides read TGTGCCAGCAAGGGACAGGGCGATTCCAATGAGCAGTTCTTC. It specifies CASKGQGDSNEQFF.

The chain carries TRBV5-4 and TRBJ2-5, with unresolved D. The end of the DNA is better explained by TRBJ2-7, so the J call may be wrong. There are 11 residues in the CDR3. Germline-derived CDR1 and CDR2 are SGHNT and YYREEE (reference sequence). The CDR3 sequence: CASSFLHEQYF. The CDR3 DNA reads as TGTGCCAGCAGCTTTCTCCACGAGCAGTACTTC.

This rearrangement joins TRBV9 to TRBJ1-4, with D perhaps TRBD1 (6 bases). V was shortened by 6 bases and J by 0 bases, with 12 bases between the two germline ends. The length of the CDR3 is 15 residues. From germline, CDR1 is SGDLS and CDR2 YYNGEE. This CDR3 reads CASTKGGSTNEKLFF. The DNA of the CDR3 is TGTGCCAGCACCAAAGGGGGTTCAACTAATGAAAAACTGTTTTTT.

This clone was observed a single time. This chain connects TRBV15 to TRBJ1-1; D remains unclear. Germline V lookup: CDR1 LNHNV, CDR2 YYDKDF (reference sequence). This CDR3 has 13 residues. V gave up 5 bases and J gave up 4 bases, with 11 bases separating them. CDR3 amino acids: CATSGQEGTEAFF. The DNA of the CDR3 is TGTGCCACCAGCGGGCAGGAGGGCACTGAAGCTTTCTTT.

This chain connects TRBV18 to TRBJ2-6; TRBD1 matches 9 bases. Germline CDR1 KGHSH, CDR2 LQKENI. Unmatched junction bases numbered 7, after V lost 3 bases and J lost 1 base. The CDR3 totals 18 residues. The CDR3 DNA sequence: TGTGCCAGCTCACCTGCCGGGACAGGGACGTCTGGGGCCAACGTCCTGACTTTC. Its translation is CASSPAGTGTSGANVLTF.

The chain recombines TRBV7-2 with TRBJ2-7, with TRBD2 as a possible D gene (5 bases). V lost 5 bases, J lost 2 bases, and 16 bases lay in between. CDR1 is SGHTA, CDR2 FQGNSA, per germline. This CDR3 is 15 amino acids long. The CDR3, as DNA: TGTGCCAGCAGCCCCCAAGAGGGTAGGACCTACGAGCAGTACTTC. Protein: CASSPQEGRTYEQYF.

V is TRBV25-1 and J is TRBJ2-3; a weak D match, TRBD1 (6 bases). Germline values: CDR1 MGHDK, CDR2 SYGVNS. The V end lost 8 bases, the J end lost 2 bases, and 11 bases lay between the germline ends. This CDR3 is built from 13 residues. The chain's CDR3 is CASGQTNTDTQYF. In DNA, the CDR3 is TGTGCCAGCGGACAGACCAACACAGATACGCAGTATTTT.

The chain couples TRBV7-3 to TRBJ1-6; TRBD1 might be the D (6 bases). V was pared by 5 bases and J by 1 base, with 6 bases between. Germline-derived CDR1 and CDR2 are SGHTA and FQGTGA. This CDR3 has 14 amino acids. CDR3 sequence (DNA): TGTGCCAGCAGCAGGGGGTCCTATAATTCACCCCTCCACTTT. It encodes CASSRGSYNSPLHF.

The genes are TRBV6-4 and TRBJ2-3, with 8 nucleotides matching TRBD2. CDR1 MRHNA and CDR2 SNTAGT come from the germline V gene. CDR3 length: 14 amino acids. The V and J ends lost 6 bases and 2 bases, in that order; junction bases with no gene match: 4. The CDR3 sequence: CASSREGSTDTQYF. CDR3 bases: TGTGCCAGCAGCCGGGAGGGGTCCACAGATACGCAGTATTTT.

The V call is TRBV7-2, the J call TRBJ1-1; D gene ambiguous. The CDR3 runs 14 residues. Deletions cut 2 bases from V and 3 bases from J, with 10 bases between. The V gene's germline CDR1 is SGHTA and CDR2 FQGNSA. The CDR3: CASSLLGSHTEAFF. The CDR3 DNA follows: TGTGCCAGCAGCTTATTGGGCTCCCACACTGAAGCTTTCTTT.

The rearrangement uses TRBV7-8 and TRBJ2-7; TRBD2 agrees at 8 bases. The CDR3 contains 16 residues. The J segment lost 0 bases and the V segment lost 2 bases, leaving 6 bases of the junction unmatched. The germline V gene has CDR1 SGHVS and CDR2 FQNEAQ. CDR3: CASSLRAGGISYEQYV. The CDR3 DNA is TGTGCCAGCAGCTTAAGGGCGGGAGGTATCTCCTACGAGCAGTACGTC.

The sample holds one count of this clone. The chain carries TRBV6-1 and TRBJ1-1; 8 nucleotides align to TRBD1. The CDR3 sequence is 14 residues long. V was clipped by 10 bases and J by 2 bases; unmatched bases: 9. Germline lookup yields CDR1 MNHNS and CDR2 SASEGT. CDR3 sequence reads: CATLWGQANTEAFF. DNA for the CDR3: TGTGCCACGCTCTGGGGACAGGCAAACACTGAAGCTTTCTTT.

The chain links TRBV10-3 to TRBJ2-5, with 7 bases lining up with TRBD1. This CDR3 region has 13 residues. CDR1 is ENHRY, CDR2 SYGVKD, per germline. V dropped 10 bases and J dropped 3; count of bases not matched to a gene: 8. CDR3 protein: CATSGTVKETQYF. In nucleotides, the CDR3 is TGTGCCACTTCCGGGACAGTGAAAGAGACCCAGTACTTC.

V is TRBV27 and J is TRBJ2-2, with D perhaps matching TRBD2 (5 bases). The CDR3 sequence is 14 residues long. The germline V gene has CDR1 MNHEY and CDR2 SMNVEV (reference sequence). V lost 2 bases and J lost 1, with 5 bases in between. CDR3 sequence: CASSLGRNTGELFF. The CDR3 DNA is TGTGCCAGCAGTTTAGGGAGGAACACCGGGGAGCTGTTTTTT.